These 21 T cell receptor beta chains were all obtained from the same sample, sequenced in a study of T-cell reconstitution after alpha-beta-depleted transplantation in children. Preparing the TCRbeta library involved the use of unique molecular identifiers. TCRdb itself ran the PCR reads through MiXCR, one entry per CDR3 protein. Here the sample spans a few hundred thousand distinct CDR3 sequences, 25% to 30% being singletons. The specimen was PBMCs, collected before TCRalphabeta/CD19-depleted stem cell transplant. The receptors were sampled from a boy in the first two years of life with Wiskott-Aldrich syndrome, due to receive a stem cell transplant.

J is TRBJ2-1 and V is TRBV4-1, with D unclear. Germline V gene data show CDR1 as MGHRA and CDR2 as YSYEKL. Trimming left V 1 base short and J 0 bases short, with 10 bases between. The CDR3 has 16 amino acids. In DNA, the CDR3 is TGCGCCAGCAGCCAAGGCATCGCTAGCTCCTACAATGAGCAGTTCTTC. It translates to CASSQGIASSYNEQFF.

The chain carries TRBV7-7 and TRBJ1-5, with TRBD1 matching 7 bases. Trimming at V came to 4 bases and at J to 7 bases, leaving 7 bases not matched to a gene. The germline V gene has CDR1 SSHAT and CDR2 FNYEAQ (reference sequence). The CDR3 totals 14 residues. The CDR3 nucleotides are TGTGCCAGCAGCTCCAGGGGGGGAGAGCAGCCCCAGCATTTT. It encodes CASSSRGGEQPQHF. Complete variable domain (other parts from reference TRBV7-7 and TRBJ1-5): GAGVSQSPRYKVTKRGQDVTLRCDPISSHATLYWYQQALGQGPEFLTYFNYEAQPDKSGLPSDRFSAERPEGSISTLTIQRTEQRDSAMYRCASSSRGGEQPQHFGDGTRLSIL.

This rearrangement joins TRBV15 to TRBJ2-7, with TRBD2 matching over 7 bases. This CDR3 region has 13 residues. Germline V gene lookup returns CDR1 LNHNV and CDR2 YYDKDF (reference sequence). V trimming: 3 bases; J trimming: 3 bases; junction bases outside the gene matches: 2. The CDR3 loop is CATSRGGVYEQYF. The CDR3 DNA follows: TGTGCCACCAGCAGGGGAGGGGTCTACGAGCAGTACTTC.

The chain links TRBV2 to TRBJ1-3; D gene ambiguous. V lost 2 bases to trimming and J lost 0 bases, with 8 bases between them. The CDR3 is 15 amino acids. Germline assignment: CDR1 SNHLY and CDR2 FYNNEI. Here the CDR3 reads CASSESGFSGNTIYF. The CDR3 DNA reads TGTGCCAGCAGTGAATCGGGTTTCTCTGGAAACACCATATATTTT.

This clonotype appeared many times. This chain connects TRBV27 to TRBJ2-1; TRBD1 matches 9 bases. The CDR3 covers 12 residues. The junction had 3 bases not matched to a gene; V was cut back by 3 bases and J by 12 bases. Germline values: CDR1 MNHEY, CDR2 SMNVEV (reference sequence). The CDR3 coding sequence is TGTGCCAGCAGTTTGACGGGACAGGGGCAGTTCTTC. It yields the protein CASSLTGQGQFF.

The sample holds one count of this clonotype. The rearrangement uses TRBV2 and TRBJ1-1; D ambiguous. CDR1 and CDR2 (germline): SNHLY, FYNNEI. V was cut by 5 bases and J by 2 bases, with 12 bases left in between. CDR3 length: 14 amino acids. CDR3 amino acids: CASSLGISNTEAFF. CDR3 bases: TGTGCCAGCAGTTTGGGGATTTCCAACACTGAAGCTTTCTTT.

This clonotype was counted between two and nine times. The chain carries TRBV20-1 and TRBJ2-2, with a tentative D call TRBD1 (6 bases). V was cut by 0 bases and J by 4 bases, with 15 bases left in between. Germline CDR1 is DFQATT and CDR2 is SNEGSKA (reference sequence). The CDR3 runs to 16 residues. The CDR3 coding sequence is TGCAGTGCTAGAGACCTAATCAAGACAGGCACCGGGGAGCTGTTTTTT. Translating gives CSARDLIKTGTGELFF.

The chain links TRBV14 to TRBJ2-1; no clear D gene. Looked up from germline, CDR1 is SGHDN and CDR2 is FVKESK. Trimming shortened V by 3 bases and J by 4 bases, and 10 bases separated the two germline ends. The CDR3 runs 14 residues. Here the CDR3 reads CASSQRSLYNEQFF. The CDR3 DNA reads TGTGCCAGCAGCCAGAGGTCTCTATACAATGAGCAGTTCTTC.

This rearrangement joins TRBV28 to TRBJ2-7, with D possibly being TRBD2 (6 bases). Per germline, CDR1 MDHEN and CDR2 SYDVKM. The V end lost 2 bases, the J end lost 0 bases, and 17 bases lay between the germline ends. The CDR3 covers 17 residues. The CDR3 loop is CASSLAGTRRSSYEQYF. The DNA of the CDR3 is TGTGCCAGCAGTTTAGCGGGGACTCGTAGGAGCTCCTACGAGCAGTACTTC.

The CDR3, as DNA: TGCAGCGTCACGATTATAAACACCATATATTTT. As protein: CSVTIINTIYF. The gene calls are TRBV29-1 and TRBJ1-3; D is uncertain. Germline CDR1 SQVTM, CDR2 ANQGSEA. This CDR3 has 11 amino acids. V was clipped by 6 bases and J by 6 bases, with 9 bases between them.

The chain carries TRBV20-1 and TRBJ2-5; D assignment may be TRBD1 or TRBD2 (5 bases each). Trimming left V 6 bases short and J 1 base short, with 9 bases between. This CDR3 comprises 12 residues. Germline lookup yields CDR1 DFQATT and CDR2 SNEGSKA (reference sequence). CDR3 DNA sequence: TGCAGTGCCTGGGACCCCCAAGAGACCCAGTACTTC. Its protein is CSAWDPQETQYF.

This clonotype was seen a few times. This sequence may be a read error, since a much larger clone differs from it by one base. The chain recombines TRBV11-1 with TRBJ2-1; 12 bases align to TRBD2. V lost 7 bases, J lost 2 bases, and 3 bases stayed unmatched. Germline loops: CDR1 SGHAT, CDR2 FQDESV (reference sequence). This CDR3 spans 15 amino acids. The CDR3 loop reads CASIPSGRAYNEQFF. The CDR3 DNA sequence: TGTGCCAGCATCCCTAGCGGGAGGGCCTACAATGAGCAGTTCTTC. Using reference TRBV11-1 and TRBJ2-1 for the parts outside the CDR3, the full variable domain is EAEVAQSPRYKITEKSQAVAFWCDPISGHATLYWYRQILGQGPELLVQFQDESVVDDSQLPKDRFSAERLKGVDSTLKIQPAELGDSAMYLCASIPSGRAYNEQFFGPGTRLTVL.

This clonotype was recorded many times. This sequence joins TRBV7-6 and TRBJ2-7, with 7 nucleotides matching TRBD2. This CDR3 comprises 15 residues. Losses at the gene ends were 5 bases for V and 2 bases for J; bases not matched to a gene: 9. Germline-derived CDR1 and CDR2 are SGHVS and FNYEAQ. Here the CDR3 DNA reads TGTGCCAGCAGCCCAAGCGGGAAGATTCCCTACGAGCAGTACTTC. Translating it yields CASSPSGKIPYEQYF.

The chain links TRBV28 to TRBJ2-2; D unclear. The germline V gene encodes CDR1 MDHEN and CDR2 SYDVKM. Trimming stripped 6 bases from V and 4 bases from J, with 9 bases between. The CDR3 totals 13 residues. The DNA of the CDR3 is TGTGCCAGCAGGCCAAGTGGCACCGGGGAGCTGTTTTTT. Protein product: CASRPSGTGELFF.

The CDR3 spells CASRGEGRNSPLHF. CDR3 bases: TGTGCCAGCAGGGGAGAGGGACGAAATTCACCCCTCCACTTT. The chain recombines TRBV12-3 or TRBV12-4 with TRBJ1-6; a weak D match, TRBD1 (5 bases). This CDR3 comprises 14 residues. V was clipped by 6 bases and J by 7 bases, with 13 bases between them.

This chain uses TRBV5-1 with TRBJ2-7; TRBD2 matches 12 bases. Germline V gives CDR1 SGHRS, CDR2 YFSETQ. V trimming: 5 bases; J trimming: 0 bases; junction bases outside the gene matches: 9. The CDR3 sequence is 17 residues long. The CDR3 coding sequence is TGCGCCAGCAGTCGGACTAGCGGGAAAGATAGCTCCTACGAGCAGTACTTC. It translates to CASSRTSGKDSSYEQYF.

The chain links TRBV6-2 or TRBV6-3 to TRBJ2-1; TRBD2 agrees at 9 bases. Looked up from germline, CDR1 is MNHEY and CDR2 is SVGEGT. V shed 0 bases and J 8 bases; nucleotides not matched to a gene: 5. The CDR3 totals 15 residues. The CDR3 sequence is CASSYSGGRAHEQFF. The CDR3 DNA sequence: TGTGCCAGCAGTTACTCAGGCGGGAGGGCTCATGAGCAGTTCTTC.

The chain is built from TRBV5-1 and TRBJ2-3; TRBD1 is a possible D gene (6 bases). Germline V gene data show CDR1 as SGHRS and CDR2 as YFSETQ. The length of the CDR3 is 14 residues. With 0 bases removed from V and 4 bases from J, the gap between germline ends came to 9 bases. CDR3 amino acids: CASSLGHRADTQYF. As DNA, the CDR3 is TGCGCCAGCAGCTTGGGGCACAGGGCAGATACGCAGTATTTT.

This clonotype occurred a few times. The genes are TRBV30 and TRBJ1-5; no definite D call. This CDR3 region has 13 residues. Germline assignment: CDR1 GTSNPN and CDR2 SVGIG (reference sequence). Trimming shortened V by 2 bases and J by 1 base, and 6 bases separated the two germline ends. The CDR3 sequence is CAWSLASNQPQHF. The CDR3 nucleotides read TGTGCCTGGAGTCTGGCCAGCAATCAGCCCCAGCATTTT.

This clonotype was observed a few times. The rearrangement links TRBV5-1 to TRBJ2-7, with D perhaps matching TRBD2 (5 bases). Germline V gene lookup returns CDR1 SGHRS and CDR2 YFSETQ. The V gene lost 3 bases and the J gene lost 4 bases, with 11 bases spanning the gap. This CDR3 has 13 residues. The DNA of the CDR3 is TGCGCCAGCAGCTCCTCGAGCGGTTACGAGCAGTACTTC. This gives the protein CASSSSSGYEQYF.

The sample holds a few counts of this clonotype. The chain couples TRBV7-9 to TRBJ2-5, with 8 positions matching TRBD1. The V gene's germline CDR1 is SEHNR and CDR2 FQNEAQ (reference sequence). V shed 0 bases, J shed 5 bases, and the junction held 2 bases outside the gene matches. This CDR3 spans 14 amino acids. The CDR3 nucleotides read TGTGCCAGCAGCTTAGCGGACAGGGACGAGACCCAGTACTTC. It encodes CASSLADRDETQYF. The full variable domain, its missing parts supplied by reference TRBV7-9 and TRBJ2-5, is DTGVSQNPRHKITKRGQNVTFRCDPISEHNRLYWYRQTLGQGPEFLTYFQNEAQLEKSRLLSDRFSAERPKGSFSTLEIQRTEQGDSAMYLCASSLADRDETQYFGPGTRLLVL.